This TCR beta chain is from a study of T cells in Graves' hyperthyroidism and ophthalmopathy. General study findings and limits: A model built on 13 V-J features separated ophthalmopathy from stable hyperthyroidism.

Amplification yielded TCR beta CDR3 regions, with RNA transcripts as the source. During a first-round RT-PCR of the TCR CDR3, the HTBI primer set was used. TCRdb re-called the multiplex PCR reads with MiXCR, one entry per CDR3 protein. The table includes some 510,000 distinct CDR3 sequences, approximately 44% detected once. The definition of stable Graves' hyperthyroidism was no ophthalmopathy progression within 18 months. Diagnoses were made from clinical symptoms, serum measures (thyroxine and TRAb), thyroid ultrasound and orbital computed tomography. Comments on this clonotype: As yet, its antigen is unknown.

The sequenced sample consisted of peripheral blood or thyroid tissue (not recorded which). The sequence came from a woman aged 18-35 years with Graves' hyperthyroidism.

The CDR3, as DNA: TGTGCCAGTAGTATTCGGCAGGGAAAGGATCAGCCCCAGCATTTT. It yields the protein CASSIRQGKDQPQHF. The chain joins TRBV19 to TRBJ1-5; maybe TRBD1 (5 bases). Germline CDR1 reads LNHDA; CDR2 reads SQIVND (reference sequence). Trimming left V 3 bases short and J 5 bases short, with 14 bases between. The CDR3 sequence is 15 residues long.